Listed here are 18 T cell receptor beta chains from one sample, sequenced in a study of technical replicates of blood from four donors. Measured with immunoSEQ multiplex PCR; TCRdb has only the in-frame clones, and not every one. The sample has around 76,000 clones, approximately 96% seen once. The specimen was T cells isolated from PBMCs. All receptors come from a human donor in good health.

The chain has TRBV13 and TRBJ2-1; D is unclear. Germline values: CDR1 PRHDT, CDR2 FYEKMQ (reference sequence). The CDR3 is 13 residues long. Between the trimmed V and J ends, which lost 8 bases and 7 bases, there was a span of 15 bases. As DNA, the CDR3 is TGTGCCAGCGTTTACTCAGGTGGGAATGAGCAGTTCTTC. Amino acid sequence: CASVYSGGNEQFF.

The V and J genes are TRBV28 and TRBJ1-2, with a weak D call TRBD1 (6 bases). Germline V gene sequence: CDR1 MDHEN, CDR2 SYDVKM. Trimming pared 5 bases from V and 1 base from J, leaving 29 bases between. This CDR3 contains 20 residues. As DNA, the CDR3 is TGTGCCAGCAGTCCACGACCCTATCATGAAGGGGGGGGTAGTAACTATGGCTACACCTTC. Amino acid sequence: CASSPRPYHEGGGSNYGYTF.

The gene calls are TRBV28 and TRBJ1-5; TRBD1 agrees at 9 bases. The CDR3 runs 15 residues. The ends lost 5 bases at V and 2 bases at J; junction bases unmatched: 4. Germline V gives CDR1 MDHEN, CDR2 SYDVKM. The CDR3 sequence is CASSRDREGNQPQHF. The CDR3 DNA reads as TGTGCCAGCAGTCGGGACAGGGAGGGCAATCAGCCCCAGCATTTT.

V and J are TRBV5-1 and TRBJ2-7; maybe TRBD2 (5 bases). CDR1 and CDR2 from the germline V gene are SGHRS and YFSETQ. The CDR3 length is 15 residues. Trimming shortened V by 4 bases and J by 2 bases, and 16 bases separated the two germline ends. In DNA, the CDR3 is TGCGCCAGCAGCGCCCAACGACTAACCACCTACGAGCAGTACTTC. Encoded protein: CASSAQRLTTYEQYF. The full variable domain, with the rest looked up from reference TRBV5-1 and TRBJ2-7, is KAGVTQTPRYLIKTRGQQVTLSCSPISGHRSVSWYQQTPGQGLQFLFEYFSETQRNKGNFPGRFSGRQFSNSRSEMNVSTLELGDSALYLCASSAQRLTTYEQYFGPGTRLTVT.

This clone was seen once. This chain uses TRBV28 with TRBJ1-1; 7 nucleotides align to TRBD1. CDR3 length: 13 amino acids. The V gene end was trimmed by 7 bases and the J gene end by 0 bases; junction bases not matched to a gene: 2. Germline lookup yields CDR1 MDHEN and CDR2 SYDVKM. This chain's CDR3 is CASKGQLNTEAFF. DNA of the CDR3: TGTGCCAGCAAGGGACAGCTGAACACTGAAGCTTTCTTT.

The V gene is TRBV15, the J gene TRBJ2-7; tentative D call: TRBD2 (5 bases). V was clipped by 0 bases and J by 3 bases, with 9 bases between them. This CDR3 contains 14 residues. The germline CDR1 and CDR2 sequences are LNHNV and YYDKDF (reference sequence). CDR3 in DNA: TGTGCCACCAGCAGAGAGACTATAAGCTACGAGCAGTACTTC. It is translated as CATSRETISYEQYF.

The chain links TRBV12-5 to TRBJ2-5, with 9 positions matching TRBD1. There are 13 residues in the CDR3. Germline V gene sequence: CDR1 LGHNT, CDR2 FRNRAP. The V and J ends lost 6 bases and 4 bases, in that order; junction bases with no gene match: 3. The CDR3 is CASGNRGRETQYF. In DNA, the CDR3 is TGTGCTAGTGGGAACAGGGGGCGAGAGACCCAGTACTTC. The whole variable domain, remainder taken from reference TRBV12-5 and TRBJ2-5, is DARVTQTPRHKVTEMGQEVTMRCQPILGHNTVFWYRQTMMQGLELLAYFRNRAPLDDSGMPKDRFSAEMPDATLATLKIQPSEPRDSAVYFCASGNRGRETQYFGPGTRLLVL.

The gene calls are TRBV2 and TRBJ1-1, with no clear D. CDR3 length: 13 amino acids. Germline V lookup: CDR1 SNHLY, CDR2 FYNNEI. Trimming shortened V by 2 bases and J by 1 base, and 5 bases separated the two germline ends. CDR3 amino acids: CASSEQWNTEAFF. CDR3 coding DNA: TGTGCCAGCAGTGAACAATGGAACACTGAAGCTTTCTTT.

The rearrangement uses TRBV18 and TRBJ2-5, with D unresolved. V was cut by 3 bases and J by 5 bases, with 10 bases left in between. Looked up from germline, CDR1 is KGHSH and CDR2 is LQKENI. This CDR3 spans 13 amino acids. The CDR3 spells CASSPDSRETQYF. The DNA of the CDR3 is TGTGCCAGCTCACCTGACTCCCGGGAGACCCAGTACTTC.

CDR3 sequence (DNA): TGTGCCAGCAGCAAGCCCCCGGGACAGGGCTCCTACGAGCAGTACTTC. Residues: CASSKPPGQGSYEQYF. The V call is TRBV21-1, the J call TRBJ2-7; TRBD1, the D gene given by the table, was not confirmed from the DNA. TRBV21-1 is a pseudogene segment. CDR3 size: 16 residues.

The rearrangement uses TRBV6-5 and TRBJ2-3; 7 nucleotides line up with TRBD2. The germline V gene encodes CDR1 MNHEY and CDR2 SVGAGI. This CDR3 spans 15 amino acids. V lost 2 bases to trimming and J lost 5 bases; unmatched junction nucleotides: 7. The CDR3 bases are TGTGCCAGCAGTTACGGGGGGGGGAGTCAAGATACGCAGTATTTT. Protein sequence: CASSYGGGSQDTQYF.

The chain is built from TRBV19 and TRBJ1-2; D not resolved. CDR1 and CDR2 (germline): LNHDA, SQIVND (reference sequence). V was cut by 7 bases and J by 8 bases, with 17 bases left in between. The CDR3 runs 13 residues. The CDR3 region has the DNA TGTGCCAGTATGGATGAGGGTTTTGTCGGCTACACCTTC. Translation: CASMDEGFVGYTF.

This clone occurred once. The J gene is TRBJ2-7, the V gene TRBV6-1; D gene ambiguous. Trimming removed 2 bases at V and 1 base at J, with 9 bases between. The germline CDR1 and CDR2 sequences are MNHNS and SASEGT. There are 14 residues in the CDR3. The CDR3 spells CASSETPRSYEQYF. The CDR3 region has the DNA TGTGCCAGCAGTGAAACCCCCAGGTCCTACGAGCAGTACTTC.

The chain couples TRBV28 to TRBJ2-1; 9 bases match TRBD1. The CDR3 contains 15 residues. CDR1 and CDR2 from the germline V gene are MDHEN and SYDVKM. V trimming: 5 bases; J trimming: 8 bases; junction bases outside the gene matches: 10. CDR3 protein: CASSAGTGWFYEQFF. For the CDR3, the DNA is TGTGCCAGCAGTGCCGGGACAGGGTGGTTCTATGAGCAGTTCTTC.

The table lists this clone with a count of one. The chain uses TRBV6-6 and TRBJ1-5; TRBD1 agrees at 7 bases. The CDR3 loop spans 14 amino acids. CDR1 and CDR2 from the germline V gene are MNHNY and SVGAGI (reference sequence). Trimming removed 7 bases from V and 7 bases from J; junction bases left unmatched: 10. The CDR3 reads CASTYEGAGQPQHF. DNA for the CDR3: TGTGCCAGCACCTACGAGGGGGCCGGGCAGCCCCAGCATTTT.

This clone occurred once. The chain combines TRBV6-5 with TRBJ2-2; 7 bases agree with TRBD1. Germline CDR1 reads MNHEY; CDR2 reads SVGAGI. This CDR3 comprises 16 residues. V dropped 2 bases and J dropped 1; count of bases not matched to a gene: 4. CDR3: CASSYRAGGNTGELFF. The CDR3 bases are TGTGCCAGCAGTTACAGAGCAGGGGGGAACACCGGGGAGCTGTTTTTT.

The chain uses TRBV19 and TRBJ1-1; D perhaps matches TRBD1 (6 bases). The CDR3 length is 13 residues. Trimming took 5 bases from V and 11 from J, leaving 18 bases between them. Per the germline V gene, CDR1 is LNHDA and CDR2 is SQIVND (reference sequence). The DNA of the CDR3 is TGTGCCAGTAGTCCACTCAGGGGCCCGGGTGCTTTCTTT. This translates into CASSPLRGPGAFF. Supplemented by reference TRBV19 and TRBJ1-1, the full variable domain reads DGGITQSPKYLFRKEGQNVTLSCEQNLNHDAMYWYRQDPGQGLRLIYYSQIVNDFQKGDIAEGYSVSREKKESFPLTVTSAQKNPTAFYLCASSPLRGPGAFFGQGTRLTVV.

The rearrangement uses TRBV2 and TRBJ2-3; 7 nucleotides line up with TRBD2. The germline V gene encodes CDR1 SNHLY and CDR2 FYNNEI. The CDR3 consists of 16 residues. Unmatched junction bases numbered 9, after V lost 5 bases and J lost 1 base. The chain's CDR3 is CASSRRAGEGTDTQYF. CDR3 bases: TGTGCCAGCAGTCGACGGGCGGGGGAGGGCACAGATACGCAGTATTTT.